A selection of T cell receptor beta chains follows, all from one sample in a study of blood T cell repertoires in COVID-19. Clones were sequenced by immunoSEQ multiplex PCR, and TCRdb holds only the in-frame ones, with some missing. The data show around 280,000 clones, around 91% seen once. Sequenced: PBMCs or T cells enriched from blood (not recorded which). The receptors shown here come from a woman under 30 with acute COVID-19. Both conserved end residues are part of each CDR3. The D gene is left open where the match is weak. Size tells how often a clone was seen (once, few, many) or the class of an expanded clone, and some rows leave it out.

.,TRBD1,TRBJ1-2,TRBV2,CASTGGTGGHLIYGYTF,TGTGCCAGCACTGGGGGGACAGGGGGCCATCTGATCTATGGCTACACCTTC
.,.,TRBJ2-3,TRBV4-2,CASSQDAGRGDTQYF,TGTGCCAGCAGCCAAGATGCGGGCCGGGGAGATACGCAGTATTTT
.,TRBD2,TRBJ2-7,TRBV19,CASSSSGSNSYEQYF,TGTGCCAGTAGTTCCAGCGGGAGCAACTCCTACGAGCAGTACTTC
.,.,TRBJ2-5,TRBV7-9,CASSRRGTAQETQYF,TGTGCCAGCAGCCGACGCGGGACAGCTCAAGAGACCCAGTACTTC
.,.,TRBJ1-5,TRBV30,CAWSVRLSGAGNQPQHF,TGTGCCTGGAGTGTACGACTTTCGGGTGCGGGAAATCAGCCCCAGCATTTT
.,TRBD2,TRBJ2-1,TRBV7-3,CASSLFASGSGEQFF,TGTGCCAGCAGCTTATTCGCTAGCGGGAGCGGTGAGCAGTTCTTC
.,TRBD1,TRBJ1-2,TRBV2,CASSAHRGRAYGYTF,TGTGCCAGCAGTGCACACAGGGGGCGAGCCTATGGCTACACCTTC
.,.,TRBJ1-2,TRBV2,CASSEAQYRLYGYTF,TGTGCCAGCAGTGAAGCTCAGTACAGGCTCTATGGCTACACCTTC
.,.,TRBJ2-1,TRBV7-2,CASSLGAGRVNEQFF,TGTGCCAGCAGCTTAGGGGCGGGAAGGGTGAATGAGCAGTTCTTC
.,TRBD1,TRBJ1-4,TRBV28,CASSFLNRGTNEKLFF,TGTGCCAGCAGTTTCCTAAACAGGGGGACTAATGAAAAACTGTTTTTT
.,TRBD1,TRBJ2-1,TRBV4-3,CASSLGTGEYNEQFF,TGCGCCAGCAGCCTTGGGACAGGGGAGTACAATGAGCAGTTCTTC
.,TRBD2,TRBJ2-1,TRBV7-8,CASSLVTSGRWQFF,TGTGCCAGCAGCTTAGTAACTAGCGGGAGATGGCAGTTCTTC
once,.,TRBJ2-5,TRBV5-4,CASKLEVAQETQYF,TGTGCCAGCAAACTAGAGGTGGCCCAAGAGACCCAGTACTTC
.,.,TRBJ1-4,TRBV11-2,CASSLALGGRVSTNEKLFF,TGTGCCAGCAGCTTAGCCCTCGGGGGGCGCGTTTCGACTAATGAAAAACTGTTTTTT
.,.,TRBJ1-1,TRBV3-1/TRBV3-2,CASSLLTGNTEAFF,TGTGCCAGCAGCCTCCTGACGGGGAACACTGAAGCTTTCTTT
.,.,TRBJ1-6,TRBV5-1,CASSLTGNQRNSPLHF,TGCGCCAGCAGCTTGACAGGGAATCAGCGCAATTCACCCCTCCACTTT
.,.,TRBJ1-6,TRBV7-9,CASSLGVGRLDSPLHF,TGTGCCAGCAGCTTAGGAGTTGGCAGGCTGGATTCACCCCTCCACTTT
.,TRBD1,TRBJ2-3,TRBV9,CASSPRTGDFVTDTQYF,TGTGCCAGCAGCCCCCGGACAGGGGACTTTGTTACAGATACGCAGTATTTT
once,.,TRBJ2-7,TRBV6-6,CASSYSTYYEQYF,TGTGCCAGCAGTTACTCAACATACTACGAGCAGTACTTC
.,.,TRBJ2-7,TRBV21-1,CASSPWTGPPYEQYF,TGTGCCAGCAGCCCTTGGACAGGGCCCCCCTACGAGCAGTACTTC
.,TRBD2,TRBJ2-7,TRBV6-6,CASSEGLAGNYEQYF,TGTGCCAGCAGTGAGGGACTAGCGGGAAACTACGAGCAGTACTTC
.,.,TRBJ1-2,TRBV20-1,CSARQGNGYTF,TGCAGTGCTAGACAGGGGAATGGCTACACCTTC
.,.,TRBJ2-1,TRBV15,CATSRERGSLNEQFF,TGTGCCACCAGCAGAGAAAGGGGAAGCCTCAATGAGCAGTTCTTC
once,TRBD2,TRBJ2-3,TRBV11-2,CASSLRPPSGSTTDTQYF,TGTGCCAGCAGCCTCAGACCCCCTAGCGGATCCACCACAGATACGCAGTATTTT
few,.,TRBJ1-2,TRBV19,CASSITTYGYTF,TGTGCCAGTAGTATAACGACATATGGCTACACCTTC
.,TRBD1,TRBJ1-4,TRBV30,CAWSLGQGAMRLFF,TGTGCCTGGAGCCTCGGACAGGGGGCTATGAGACTGTTTTTT
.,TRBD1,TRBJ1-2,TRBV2,CASSEFKGTGDGYTF,TGTGCCAGCAGTGAATTTAAGGGGACAGGGGATGGCTACACCTTC
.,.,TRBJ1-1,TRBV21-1,CASSKGYGGQVTEAFF,TGTGCCAGCAGCAAAGGGTACGGGGGGCAGGTGACTGAAGCTTTCTTT
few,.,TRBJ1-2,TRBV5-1,CASSVQPGSNGYTF,TGCGCCAGCAGCGTGCAACCAGGGTCAAATGGCTACACCTTC
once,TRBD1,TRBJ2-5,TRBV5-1,CASSRRTGWQETQYF,TGCGCCAGCAGCCGACGGACAGGTTGGCAAGAGACCCAGTACTTC
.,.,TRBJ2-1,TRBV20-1,CSASQFLGFSIGPLFF,TGCAGTGCTAGTCAATTTCTAGGCTTTTCAATCGGCCCGTTGTTCTTC
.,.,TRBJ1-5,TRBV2,CASAYRSNQPQHF,TGTGCCTCAGCATACAGAAGTAATCAGCCCCAGCATTTT
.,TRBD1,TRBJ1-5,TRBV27,CASGYRQGARQPQHF,TGTGCCAGCGGTTACAGACAGGGGGCTCGTCAGCCCCAGCATTTT
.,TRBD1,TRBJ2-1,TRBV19,CASSISAGGVFSSYNEQFF,TGTGCCAGTAGTATCTCCGCAGGGGGCGTTTTTAGCTCCTACAATGAGCAGTTCTTC
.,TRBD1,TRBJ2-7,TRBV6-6,CASGEGTGSYEQYF,TGTGCCAGCGGGGAAGGGACAGGATCCTACGAGCAGTACTTC
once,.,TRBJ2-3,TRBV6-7,CASPFEERGADTQYF,TGTGCCAGCCCGTTCGAAGAGCGCGGCGCAGATACGCAGTATTTT
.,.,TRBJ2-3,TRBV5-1,CASVGGGDTQYF,TGCGCCAGCGTGGGCGGAGGTGATACGCAGTATTTT
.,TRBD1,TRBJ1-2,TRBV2,CASIDRGNYGYTF,TGTGCCAGCATTGACAGGGGGAACTATGGCTACACCTTC
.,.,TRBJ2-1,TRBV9,CASSVGGMVNEQFF,TGTGCCAGCAGCGTAGGCGGGATGGTCAATGAGCAGTTCTTC
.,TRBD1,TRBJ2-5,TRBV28,CASSFGTGTGHQETQYF,TGTGCCAGCAGTTTCGGGACCGGGACAGGGCACCAAGAGACCCAGTACTTC
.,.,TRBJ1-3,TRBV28,CANPTGPRGNTIYF,TGTGCCAACCCTACAGGGCCGAGGGGAAACACCATATATTTT
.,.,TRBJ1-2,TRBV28,CATGDRRNYGYTF,TGTGCCACCGGCGACAGGAGGAACTATGGCTACACCTTC
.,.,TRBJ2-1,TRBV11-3,CASSLDQGTTEQFF,TGTGCCAGCAGCTTAGATCAGGGGACTACTGAGCAGTTCTTC
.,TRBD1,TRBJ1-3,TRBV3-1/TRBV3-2,CASSRRTGASSGNTIYF,TGTGCCAGCAGTCGTCGGACAGGGGCGAGCTCTGGAAACACCATATATTTT
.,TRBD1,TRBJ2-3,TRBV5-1,CASSLGTGGIVDTQYF,TGCGCCAGCAGCTTGGGAACAGGGGGGATAGTAGATACGCAGTATTTT
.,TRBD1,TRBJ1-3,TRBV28,CASSLGTVPTSGNTKYF,TGTGCCAGCAGTTTGGGGACAGTACCCACATCTGGAAACACCAAATATTTT
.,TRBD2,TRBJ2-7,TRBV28,CASSWSPTSGYEQYF,TGTGCCAGCAGTTGGTCCCCGACTAGCGGTTACGAGCAGTACTTC
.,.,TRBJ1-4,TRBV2,CASNPNRSGEKLFF,TGTGCCAGCAACCCCAACAGGTCGGGTGAAAAACTGTTTTTT
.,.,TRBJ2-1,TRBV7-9,CASTPTGQGGNNEQFF,TGTGCCAGCACCCCCACGGGCCAGGGTGGGAACAATGAGCAGTTCTTC
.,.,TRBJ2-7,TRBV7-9,CASSLLTGGEQYF,TGTGCCAGCAGCTTACTGACAGGCGGCGAGCAGTACTTC
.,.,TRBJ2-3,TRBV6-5,CASSYSRVPTDTQYF,TGTGCCAGCAGTTACTCTCGGGTCCCCACAGATACGCAGTATTTT